This is a list of T cell receptor beta chains from one sample in a study of CD8 T cells in ankylosing spondylitis. TCRdb redid the calling of the 5' RACE reads with MiXCR, one entry per CDR3 protein. Of 350,000 or so distinct CDR3 sequences listed, about 15% are singletons. Sequences were obtained from blood, either unsorted or a sorted T cell fraction (not recorded which). The receptor set was obtained from a male donor with ankylosing spondylitis or in good health (not recorded which). Each CDR3 is given with its conserved first and last residue. Where a row states a size, it is once, few, many or the class of an expanded clone; other rows omit it.

abundance	v_gene	j_gene	CDR3aa
-	TRBV5-1	TRBJ2-7	CASSPNRGFSYEQYF
-	TRBV2	TRBJ1-1	CASMVDETFF
many	TRBV5-6	TRBJ2-1	CASSPPPQQGVNEQFF
-	TRBV20-1	TRBJ2-3	CSASPSGEIDTQYF
-	TRBV5-8	TRBJ2-1	CATPREGEGSEQFF
few	TRBV7-2	TRBJ1-6	CASSPQTSGNSPLHF
-	TRBV25-1	TRBJ2-5	CASTSGMSETQYF
once	TRBV29-1	TRBJ2-7	CSVEGPGREQYF
-	TRBV3-1	TRBJ1-4	CASSQTITVNEKLFF
-	TRBV15	TRBJ2-1	CATSRVGHEQFF
-	TRBV14	TRBJ2-3	CTSSHGRADTQYF
few	TRBV9	TRBJ2-1	CASSVGTSSYNEQFF
many	TRBV12-3/TRBV12-4	TRBJ1-2	CASRLRGVYGYTF
few	TRBV5-1	TRBJ2-5	CASSLESQTQETQYF
few	TRBV24-1	TRBJ2-1	CATSGVSNEQFF
few	TRBV19	TRBJ2-1	CASSIASGYYNEQFF
few	TRBV4-1	TRBJ2-3	CASSQRGAGGTDTQYF
few	TRBV19	TRBJ1-6	CASSPPGRMNSPLHF
-	TRBV9	TRBJ2-2	CASSVEPAGRSGTGELFF
-	TRBV5-1	TRBJ1-3	CASSLTASGNTIYF
few	TRBV5-1	TRBJ2-1	CASSSLLTSGGGNEQFF
-	TRBV15	TRBJ2-2	CATSRRQGRDGELFF
few	TRBV3-1	TRBJ2-3	CASSQRLAGGLPDTQYF
few	TRBV6-5	TRBJ1-2	CASSSPGQVYGYTF